This note documents a single T cell receptor (beta chain) sequence. This clonotype has a count of ten or more. No antigen is known for it. No qualities accompany the bases; no much larger clone lies one base away. Library method: PCR. These reads were obtained on an Illumina HiSeq 2500. Molecular barcoding was employed in the preparation of TCR libraries, with unique molecular identifiers being used to normalize TCRbeta repertoire quantification. TCRdb passed the public sequencing reads through fastp at Q25 and MiXCR, retaining productive beta sequences. Records with the same CDR3 protein are collapsed into one entry carrying the most frequent genes and DNA. Across this sample there are some 240,000 distinct CDR3 sequences, with approximately 9.7% seen only once. About 5.4% of the sample is in the top ten clones. These data come from a study of T-cell reconstitution after alpha-beta-depleted transplantation in children (TCRdb year 2016). With respect to the entire study: T-cell immune reconstitution after TCRalphabeta/CD19-depleted allogeneic hematopoietic cell transplantation in children was quantitatively tracked in the study by means of TCR repertoire profiling.

The CDR3 starts with the cysteine, ends with the phenylalanine, and has 16 residues. This entry keeps only the CDR3 DNA: 48 bases, framed from base 1. Per the germline V gene (reference sequence), LGHDT is the CDR1 and YNNKEL is the CDR2. A distance of 14 bases separates the germline ends of V and J, which lose 1 base and 3 bases respectively. The receptor comes from a human donor who donated a stem cell graft to a child with SCID. The chain was built from TRBV3-1 and TRBJ2-3; the D gene remains uncertain. This sample comprised PBMCs from the stem cell graft donor, obtained from the stem cell graft. CDR3 protein: CASSQGDSDGTDTQYF. The nucleotide sequence reads TGTGCCAGCAGCCAAGGAGACTCGGACGGGACAGATACGCAGTATTTT.